Presented here are 13 T cell receptor beta chains from one specimen sequenced in a study of shared clonotypes between healthy human individuals. The method was immunoSEQ multiplex PCR; TCRdb's version includes in-frame clones alone and lacks a portion of them. The sample shows roughly 330,000 clones, less than 85% of them seen only once. The sequencing sample was made of memory CD4+ T cells sorted from blood. This sample's subset: CD45RA-negative fraction. All receptors derive from a man aged 25-45 years in good health.

This chain connects TRBV9 to TRBJ2-5; D ambiguous. The CDR3 has 13 residues. V lost 2 bases, J lost 4 bases, and 9 bases lay in between. Germline CDR1 reads SGDLS; CDR2 reads YYNGEE. The CDR3 bases are TGTGCCAGCAGCGTGGCCGTCCTAGAGACCCAGTACTTC. It codes for CASSVAVLETQYF.

This clone showed up many times. The V and J genes are TRBV2 and TRBJ2-1; TRBD2 aligns across 12 bases. The CDR3 sequence is 14 residues long. The V gene end was trimmed by 4 bases and the J gene end by 6 bases; junction bases not matched to a gene: 1. Germline CDR1 reads SNHLY; CDR2 reads FYNNEI. The CDR3 DNA reads TGTGCCAGCAGTGGGACTAGCGGGGTCAATGAGCAGTTCTTC. Translation gives CASSGTSGVNEQFF.

V and J are TRBV19 and TRBJ1-2; 10 bases match TRBD1. This CDR3 comprises 14 residues. J lost 5 bases, V lost 9 bases, and 9 bases had no gene match. Germline V gene data show CDR1 as LNHDA and CDR2 as SQIVND (reference sequence). CDR3 region: CASSGTGEVYGYTF. The CDR3 DNA is TGTGCCAGCTCCGGGACAGGGGAGGTTTATGGCTACACCTTC. Supplemented by reference TRBV19 and TRBJ1-2, the full variable domain reads DGGITQSPKYLFRKEGQNVTLSCEQNLNHDAMYWYRQDPGQGLRLIYYSQIVNDFQKGDIAEGYSVSREKKESFPLTVTSAQKNPTAFYLCASSGTGEVYGYTFGSGTRLTVV.

In its sample, this clone was seen a few times. The chain has TRBV19 and TRBJ1-1; D is undetermined. Between the trimmed V and J ends, which lost 3 bases and 0 bases, there was a span of 8 bases. From germline, CDR1 is LNHDA and CDR2 SQIVND (reference sequence). This CDR3 is 14 amino acids long. CDR3 region: CASSMQVMNTEAFF. The CDR3, as DNA: TGTGCCAGTAGTATGCAAGTTATGAACACTGAAGCTTTCTTT. Full variable domain (remainder filled in from reference TRBV19 and TRBJ1-1): DGGITQSPKYLFRKEGQNVTLSCEQNLNHDAMYWYRQDPGQGLRLIYYSQIVNDFQKGDIAEGYSVSREKKESFPLTVTSAQKNPTAFYLCASSMQVMNTEAFFGQGTRLTVV.

The chain is built from TRBV6-6 and TRBJ1-5, with D hard to call. Germline V gene sequence: CDR1 MNHNY, CDR2 SVGAGI (reference sequence). This CDR3 spans 16 amino acids. V was pared by 6 bases and J by 0 bases, with 15 bases between. The CDR3 DNA sequence: TGTGCCAGCAGCTACGGCGGGATCCCTAGCAATCAGCCCCAGCATTTT. Residues: CASSYGGIPSNQPQHF.

This clone was found once. The V call is TRBV5-1, the J call TRBJ2-1; D is uncertain. Germline V lookup: CDR1 SGHRS, CDR2 YFSETQ. CDR3 length: 12 residues. V was cut by 2 bases and J by 7 bases, with 7 bases left in between. In nucleotides, the CDR3 is TGCGCCAGCAGCTTCAAGGGAAATGAGCAGTTCTTC. Translating it yields CASSFKGNEQFF.

J is TRBJ2-5 and V is TRBV7-9; no clear D gene. This CDR3 has 16 amino acids. Trimming pared 7 bases from V and 3 bases from J, leaving 21 bases between. In germline, CDR1 is SEHNR, CDR2 FQNEAQ (reference sequence). The CDR3 DNA reads TGTGCCAGCAACTCGACAAGGGAAGGCTGGAAAGAGACCCAGTACTTC. Protein product: CASNSTREGWKETQYF.

The rearrangement uses TRBV27 and TRBJ1-2; 8 bases agree with TRBD1. The germline CDR1 and CDR2 sequences are MNHEY and SMNVEV (reference sequence). Trimming at V came to 5 bases and at J to 8 bases, leaving 13 bases not matched to a gene. This CDR3 contains 15 residues. CDR3 loop: CASSRNMDRASGYTF. CDR3 nucleotides: TGTGCCAGCAGTCGCAATATGGACAGGGCAAGCGGCTACACCTTC.

The V and J genes are TRBV11-2 and TRBJ2-7; TRBD2 matches 7 bases. Germline V gives CDR1 SGHAT, CDR2 FQNNGV. CDR3 size: 17 residues. Trimming took 3 bases from V and 0 from J; bases not matched to a gene: 11. The CDR3 here is CASSLGLSAGSSYEQYF. In DNA form, the CDR3 reads TGTGCCAGCAGCTTGGGACTATCAGCGGGAAGCTCCTACGAGCAGTACTTC.

The chain carries TRBV5-6 and TRBJ2-4; the D gene is possibly TRBD1 (6 bases). The V end was cut by 8 bases, the J end by 8 bases, with 29 bases between. CDR1 and CDR2 from the germline V gene are SGHDT and YYEEEE. The CDR3 spans 17 residues. The CDR3 loop reads CASHDGQSSVFEDIQYF. Here the CDR3 DNA reads TGTGCCAGTCACGACGGACAGTCCAGTGTTTTTGAGGACATTCAGTACTTC. The full variable domain, rest sourced from reference TRBV5-6 and TRBJ2-4, is DAGVTQSPTHLIKTRGQQVTLRCSPKSGHDTVSWYQQALGQGPQFIFQYYEEEERQRGNFPDRFSGHQFPNYSSELNVNALLLGDSALYLCASHDGQSSVFEDIQYFGAGTRLSVL.

The chain uses TRBV5-1 and TRBJ2-3; tentatively, D is TRBD2 (5 bases). Trimming stripped 4 bases from V and 1 base from J, with 19 bases between. Germline V gene data show CDR1 as SGHRS and CDR2 as YFSETQ. The CDR3 has 17 amino acids. The CDR3 coding sequence is TGCGCCAGCAGCCTGCCCCCACTAGTTGGGGGCACAGATACGCAGTATTTT. Amino acid sequence: CASSLPPLVGGTDTQYF.

Only one count was recorded for this clone. An end of the junction does not agree with germline; a read error may underlie this. The chain joins TRBV18 to TRBJ2-7; TRBD2 agrees at 11 bases. This CDR3 spans 15 amino acids. Germline CDR1 and CDR2: KGHSH and LQKENI. CDR3: CASSLGQGELAGAGF. The CDR3 DNA is TGTGCCAGCTCCTTGGGACAGGGAGAACTAGCGGGAGCCGGGTTC.

The chain employs TRBV2 and TRBJ2-7; 9 bases line up with TRBD2. CDR3 length equals 14 residues. CDR1 is SNHLY, CDR2 FYNNEI, per germline. V lost 5 bases to trimming and J lost 4 bases; unmatched junction nucleotides: 6. Written as DNA, the CDR3 is TGTGCCAGCAGTCCCCCGGGACTAGCATACGAGCAGTACTTC. Translating gives CASSPPGLAYEQYF.